The sequence of this T cell receptor beta chain was determined in a study of shared clonotypes between healthy human individuals. Study-level findings and limits: Relative to their counterparts shared across all four donors, non-shared clonotypes exhibited diminished generation probabilities.

CDR3 length equals 14 residues. The germline V and J ends were trimmed by 2 bases and 3 bases, with 5 bases remaining between them. CDR1 MNHNY and CDR2 SVGAGI come from the germline V gene (reference sequence). Authors' processing steps: Filtering differed for immunoSEQ, which gave only junction sequences without quality scores. Repertoires were generated with immunoSEQ multiplex PCR, while TCRdb's copy carries only in-frame clones and drops some. That table gives V, J and clone size, and the DNA gave D and trimming. The sample has around 2,000,000 clones; about 93% are singletons. Naive CD8 cells lacked CD45RO, underwent positive selection for CCR7 and left out terminally differentiated effector memory CD45RA+ cells. To note about this clone: Its antigen is currently unknown.

This TCR came from a man aged 18 to 29 in good health. Some clones in this sample may be carry-over from other donors' samples. The chain is built from TRBV6-6 and TRBJ2-6; unclear D gene. Sequencing was carried out using naive CD8+ T cells from PBMCs. The CDR3 sequence: CASSYAGGANVLTF. CDR3 nucleotide sequence: TGTGCCAGCAGTTACGCAGGTGGGGCCAACGTCCTGACTTTC.